This T cell receptor (beta chain) was found in a study of cytomegalovirus exposure and HLA in healthy donors. Comment on this clone: The antigen is undetermined.

The PCR contained 60 Vbeta and 13 Jbeta primers. Authors' analysis steps: Later reanalysis found 60 million to 90 million unique TCR beta chains, roughly 9.9 million of them shared. Method: immunoSEQ multiplex PCR; TCRdb's copy keeps in-frame clones and lacks some. That table supplies the V and J calls and clone size; D and trimming were determined from the DNA. The table records some 250,000 clones, 82% of them present only once. Study-wide findings and caveats: Many donors shared some public TCRs, even though most TCR sequences were rare.

V lost 10 bases and J lost 0, with 15 bases in between. This CDR3 is built from 14 residues. CDR1 is ENHRY and CDR2 is SYGVKD in the germline V gene. All the people who gave samples were healthy bone marrow donors. Sequencing used PBMCs. The TCR was taken from a woman in her 40s in good health and CMV-seropositive. The chain employs TRBV10-3 and TRBJ1-1; the D gene is possibly TRBD1 (5 bases). CDR3 protein: CATFRETMNTEAFF. The DNA of the CDR3 is TGTGCCACCTTCAGGGAAACCATGAACACTGAAGCTTTCTTT.